One sample yielded the 19 T cell receptor beta chains listed below, sequenced in a study of T-cell reconstitution after alpha-beta-depleted transplantation in children. During its preparation, the TCRbeta library received unique molecular identifiers. Using its own MiXCR run on the PCR reads, TCRdb lists one record per CDR3 protein. The repertoire holds some 72,000 distinct CDR3 sequences, with 7% to 8% as singletons. Sequencing used PBMCs from the stem cell graft donor, obtained from the stem cell graft. These receptor sequences come from a human donor who donated a stem cell graft to a child with acute lymphoblastic leukemia.

This clonotype occurred many times. V is TRBV18 and J is TRBJ2-5; either TRBD1 or TRBD2 may fit D (5 bases each). From germline, CDR1 is KGHSH and CDR2 LQKENI. The CDR3 covers 14 residues. Trimming removed 3 bases from V and 6 bases from J, with 14 bases in between. In DNA form, the CDR3 reads TGTGCCAGCTCACCCCAGGAAGGGACGCAGACCCAGTACTTC. This encodes CASSPQEGTQTQYF.

V and J are TRBV12-3 or TRBV12-4 and TRBJ1-2; TRBD1 is a possible D gene (5 bases). The CDR3 length is 15 residues. Trimming shortened V by 3 bases and J by 4 bases, and 15 bases separated the two germline ends. This CDR3 reads CASSFGGRGSYGYTF. The CDR3 DNA sequence: TGTGCCAGCAGTTTCGGTGGAAGGGGTAGCTATGGCTACACCTTC.

This clonotype was detected many times. V usage is TRBV9 and J usage is TRBJ2-1, with TRBD2 identical over 8 bases. The CDR3 loop spans 17 amino acids. Trimming at V came to 4 bases and at J to 0 bases, leaving 9 bases not matched to a gene. Germline V gene lookup returns CDR1 SGDLS and CDR2 YYNGEE. For the CDR3, the DNA is TGTGCCAGCAGCCCCAGAGCGGGGGCTGACTCCTACAATGAGCAGTTCTTC. As protein: CASSPRAGADSYNEQFF.

This clonotype was counted ten times or more. This chain joins TRBV5-1 and TRBJ2-7; D gene uncertain. Germline CDR1 and CDR2: SGHRS and YFSETQ. The V end lost 6 bases, the J end lost 7 bases, and 8 bases lay between the germline ends. The CDR3 runs 10 residues. The CDR3 DNA follows: TGCGCCAGCATCCCCAAAGAGCAGTACTTC. It is translated as CASIPKEQYF.

This clonotype has only a few counts. V and J are TRBV7-8 and TRBJ2-1; 7 nucleotides align to TRBD2. The length of the CDR3 is 17 residues. Trimming at V came to 0 bases and at J to 0 bases, leaving 5 bases not matched to a gene. Germline CDR1 is SGHVS and CDR2 is FQNEAQ. In DNA, the CDR3 is TGTGCCAGCAGCTTAGCGTACCGGGGGGTCTCCTACAATGAGCAGTTCTTC. Translated, it gives CASSLAYRGVSYNEQFF.

The table lists this clonotype with many counts. This chain links TRBV9 with TRBJ2-3, with 8 positions matching TRBD2. CDR1 is SGDLS, CDR2 YYNGEE, per germline. With 1 base clipped from V and 3 bases from J, the junction kept 4 bases outside the gene matches. This CDR3 comprises 15 residues. CDR3 loop: CASSVSGSVTDTQYF. DNA for the CDR3: TGTGCCAGCAGCGTAAGCGGGAGTGTAACAGATACGCAGTATTTT.

This clonotype was counted a few times. The chain employs TRBV5-4 and TRBJ2-3; D gene unclear. CDR1 and CDR2 (germline): SGHNT, YYREEE (reference sequence). This CDR3 region has 15 residues. The V gene lost 1 base and the J gene lost 1 base, with 10 bases spanning the gap. The CDR3 loop is CASSLRARGTDTQYF. Written as DNA, the CDR3 is TGTGCCAGCAGCTTGAGGGCGAGAGGCACAGATACGCAGTATTTT.

This clonotype was counted many times. V gene TRBV6-5 combines with J gene TRBJ1-6; D remains unclear. The V end was cut by 5 bases, the J end by 4 bases, with 9 bases between. CDR1 and CDR2 (germline): MNHEY, SVGAGI. CDR3 length: 14 residues. DNA for the CDR3: TGTGCCAGCAGTCAGGACGGGTATAATTCACCCCTCCACTTT. It translates to CASSQDGYNSPLHF.

This clonotype was found many times. V usage is TRBV28 and J usage is TRBJ1-6; D might be TRBD1 (6 bases). The V end was cut by 6 bases, the J end by 10 bases, with 13 bases between. The CDR3 consists of 13 residues. Germline CDR1 and CDR2: MDHEN and SYDVKM. The CDR3 sequence: CASRRGGGSPLHF. The CDR3 bases are TGTGCCAGCAGAAGGGGGGGCGGATCACCCCTCCACTTT.

There are many counts of this clonotype. This chain uses TRBV9 with TRBJ2-2, with D unclear. V was shortened by 3 bases and J by 2 bases, with 8 bases between the two germline ends. The CDR3 has 14 residues. CDR1 and CDR2 from the germline V gene are SGDLS and YYNGEE. The CDR3, as DNA: TGTGCCAGCAGCGAAGATACCAACACCGGGGAGCTGTTTTTT. It translates to CASSEDTNTGELFF.

In its sample, this clonotype was seen a few times. The rearrangement uses TRBV18 and TRBJ1-6; TRBD1 matches 8 bases. J was trimmed by 9 bases and V by 5 bases; bases with no gene match: 12. Germline V gives CDR1 KGHSH, CDR2 LQKENI. This CDR3 contains 16 residues. CDR3 region: CASSSISGQGSSPLHF. The CDR3 region has the DNA TGTGCCAGCTCATCTATCTCCGGACAGGGATCTTCACCCCTCCACTTT.

In its sample, this clonotype was seen many times. The chain uses TRBV5-1 and TRBJ2-6; D ambiguous. This CDR3 has 15 residues. The V end lost 4 bases, the J end lost 4 bases, and 12 bases lay between the germline ends. Germline CDR1 and CDR2: SGHRS and YFSETQ. The chain's CDR3 is CASSDATRGANVLTF. In DNA, the CDR3 is TGCGCCAGCAGCGACGCCACCCGGGGGGCCAACGTCCTGACTTTC.

This clonotype came up many times. The rearrangement joins TRBV5-5 to TRBJ1-2; 7 bases are shared with TRBD1. J lost 4 bases, V lost 3 bases, and 9 bases had no gene match. The CDR3 contains 15 residues. Germline lookup yields CDR1 SGHKS and CDR2 YYEKEE (reference sequence). CDR3 region: CASSSEKGQVYGYTF. The CDR3 coding sequence is TGTGCCAGCAGCTCAGAAAAAGGACAGGTCTATGGCTACACCTTC.

The chain recombines TRBV2 with TRBJ1-1; no definite D call. Germline V gives CDR1 SNHLY, CDR2 FYNNEI. CDR3 length: 13 amino acids. Trimming pared 0 bases from V and 5 bases from J, leaving 7 bases between. The CDR3, as DNA: TGTGCCAGCAGTGAAGCGGGGAGGACTGAAGCTTTCTTT. Amino acid sequence: CASSEAGRTEAFF.

The chain carries TRBV6-1 and TRBJ2-5; D gene ambiguous. Trimming left V 4 bases short and J 5 bases short, with 5 bases between. Germline V CDR1 and CDR2: MNHNS, SASEGT. The CDR3 extends over 11 amino acids. In nucleotides, the CDR3 is TGTGCCAGCAGTGCGTGGGAGACCCAGTACTTC. Translating it yields CASSAWETQYF.

This clonotype was seen more than once but under ten times. This chain uses TRBV18 with TRBJ1-4; D perhaps matches TRBD1 (5 bases). Trimming pared 4 bases from V and 11 bases from J, leaving 20 bases between. The CDR3 sequence is 15 residues long. Per the germline V gene, CDR1 is KGHSH and CDR2 is LQKENI. The DNA for the CDR3 is TGTGCCAGCTCACTCGGGACGGACTTTTCACGTAAACTGTTTTTT. Translated, it gives CASSLGTDFSRKLFF.

This clonotype has at least ten counts. This chain connects TRBV25-1 to TRBJ1-2, with D uncertain. The length of the CDR3 is 13 residues. The V end was cut by 3 bases, the J end by 8 bases, with 13 bases between. The germline CDR1 and CDR2 sequences are MGHDK and SYGVNS. The CDR3 DNA reads TGTGCCAGCAGTGAGGGCAGGCAGTGGGGCTACACCTTC. Translating gives CASSEGRQWGYTF.

The table lists this clonotype with many counts. The rearrangement uses TRBV12-3 or TRBV12-4 and TRBJ2-2; D perhaps matches TRBD2 (5 bases). This CDR3 contains 13 residues. V gave up 3 bases and J gave up 8 bases, with 10 bases separating them. CDR3 sequence: CASSLNTGGELFF. The CDR3 DNA follows: TGTGCCAGCAGTTTGAACACGGGAGGGGAGCTGTTTTTT.

This clonotype was seen at least ten times. Its ends do not fully match the called genes, so a read error is possible. In DNA, the CDR3 is TGCGCCAGCAGGTTGGCAGGCCACCCCTCCGGGGAGCTGTTTTTT. Its protein product is CASRLAGHPSGELFF. The V gene is TRBV5-1, the J gene TRBJ2-2; D is unclear. Germline values: CDR1 SGHRS, CDR2 YFSETQ. The length of the CDR3 is 15 residues.